This entry lists 9 T cell receptor beta chains sequenced from one sample in a study of blood T cell repertoires in COVID-19. The repertoire was sequenced with immunoSEQ multiplex PCR; TCRdb's copy has only in-frame clones and lacks some. The profile shows about 180,000 clones, around four fifths of them singletons. Material: peripheral blood. These receptors came from a man aged 65 to 85 with active or convalescent COVID-19.

V usage is TRBV5-6 and J usage is TRBJ2-2, with D maybe TRBD1 (7 bases). Trimming removed 4 bases from V and 6 bases from J, with 19 bases in between. The CDR3 is 16 residues long. Germline-derived CDR1 and CDR2 are SGHDT and YYEEEE. The chain's CDR3 is CASSPGAGGRSGELFF. The CDR3 DNA sequence: TGTGCCAGCAGCCCCGGGGCAGGGGGGCGATCCGGGGAGCTGTTTTTT.

The chain links TRBV18 to TRBJ2-7; TRBD2 matches at 8 bases. In germline, CDR1 is KGHSH, CDR2 LQKENI. CDR3 length equals 15 residues. Unmatched junction bases numbered 13, after V lost 5 bases and J lost 7 bases. The CDR3 nucleotides are TGTGCCAGCTCATCGGCGGGGACTAGAAGGAGTGAGCAGTACTTC. It translates to CASSSAGTRRSEQYF.

The V call is TRBV5-5, the J call TRBJ2-7, with 7 bases lining up with TRBD1. CDR3 length equals 15 residues. Germline assignment: CDR1 SGHKS and CDR2 YYEKEE (reference sequence). V was clipped by 1 base and J by 7 bases; unmatched bases: 11. This CDR3 is CASSLRAGGVGEQYF. CDR3 coding DNA: TGTGCCAGCAGCTTGAGGGCAGGGGGTGTTGGGGAGCAGTACTTC.

The DNA for the CDR3 is TGTGCCAGCAGCCAAGGGACAGGGTCGTACAATGAGCAGTTCTTC. Amino acid sequence: CASSQGTGSYNEQFF. The chain uses TRBV3-1 (or the pseudogene TRBV3-2) and TRBJ2-1, with 8 positions matching TRBD1. Trimming cost V 1 base and J 4 bases; bases outside gene matches: 3. Looked up from germline, CDR1 is LGHDT and CDR2 is YNNKEL (reference sequence). The CDR3 sequence is 15 residues long.

This chain links TRBV18 with TRBJ1-1; 7 bases align to TRBD1. The CDR3 sequence is 14 residues long. Trimming removed 5 bases from V and 5 bases from J; junction bases left unmatched: 8. The germline CDR1 and CDR2 sequences are KGHSH and LQKENI. The CDR3 spells CASSSRQGGTEAFF. CDR3 DNA sequence: TGTGCCAGCTCAAGTCGACAGGGAGGTACTGAAGCTTTCTTT.

The rearrangement uses TRBV11-3 and TRBJ1-2; 10 bases line up with TRBD1. CDR3 length: 19 amino acids. The germline gives CDR1 SGHNT, CDR2 YENEEA. J lost 4 bases, V lost 1 base, and 15 bases had no gene match. As DNA, the CDR3 is TGTGCCAGCAGCTTAGTGGACAGGGGGATGTTCAGGGTGTCCTATGGCTACACCTTC. Protein: CASSLVDRGMFRVSYGYTF.

The chain couples TRBV5-5 to TRBJ2-3, with D perhaps matching TRBD1 (5 bases). Germline CDR1 SGHKS, CDR2 YYEKEE (reference sequence). The CDR3 is 17 residues long. Deletions cut 2 bases from V and 0 bases from J, with 16 bases between. The CDR3 spells CASSFTGQPLSTDTQYF. The DNA for the CDR3 is TGTGCCAGCAGCTTCACAGGACAACCCCTTAGCACAGATACGCAGTATTTT.

Notes on this clone: Different DNA sequences within this sample yield the same CDR3. The CDR3 DNA reads TGTGCCAGTAGTATTGGTGGGGGCGGATACAATGAGCAGTTCTTC. Translating gives CASSIGGGGYNEQFF. The genes are TRBV19 and TRBJ2-1; D is perhaps TRBD1 (6 bases). CDR1 LNHDA and CDR2 SQIVND come from the germline V gene (reference sequence). V dropped 3 bases and J dropped 4 bases, with 13 bases sitting between them. This CDR3 spans 15 amino acids.

CDR3 sequence: CASSLRPGQGRTEAFF. CDR3 nucleotide sequence: TGTGCCAGCAGCTTGAGACCGGGACAGGGACGAACTGAAGCTTTCTTT. The chain uses TRBV5-8 and TRBJ1-1; 9 nucleotides match TRBD1. This CDR3 is built from 16 residues. The germline gives CDR1 SGHTS, CDR2 YDEGEE. The V gene end was trimmed by 1 base and the J gene end by 5 bases; junction bases not matched to a gene: 9.